Listed here is a single T cell receptor beta chain. Controls were healthy donors (matched for age and sex). The data derive from a study of CD8 T cells in Susac syndrome. After extraction with the RNeasy kit, roughly 0.5 to 1 ug of the RNA was reverse transcribed using random hexamers. An immunoSEQ multiplex PCR generated amplified TCR beta CDR3 products spanning 54 Vbeta and 13 Jbeta. TCRdb passed the immunoSEQ multiplex PCR reads through MiXCR, listing each CDR3 protein once. The repertoire holds 150,000 to 200,000 distinct CDR3 sequences, with around 94% as singletons. Trimming pared 3 bases from V and 7 bases from J, leaving 8 bases between. The germline V gene encodes CDR1 SGDLS and CDR2 YYNGEE. The CDR3 spans 13 residues.

The source of this sequence is a human donor in good health. J is TRBJ1-6 and V is TRBV9; unclear D gene. The sequenced sample consisted of CD4+ T cells from PBMCs. The CDR3 DNA is TGTGCCAGCAGCGGCGACGGCAATTCACCCCTCCACTTT. It yields the protein CASSGDGNSPLHF.